These 17 T cell receptor beta chains were sequenced from one sample in a study of blood T cells in healthy people across ages (dated by TCRdb to 2013 to 2016). Receptors were amplified or captured by 5' RACE. The listed sequencing device is Illumina HiSeq 2500. The second PCR ran for about 6 to 12 cycles and used a J-beta primer mix along with a sample-barcoded 5' primer. The public reads were reanalyzed by TCRdb: fastp trimming at Q25, MiXCR alignment, in-frame beta chains only. Each entry merges the rows of one CDR3 protein and shows their most common DNA and genes. The sample records under 1,000,000 distinct CDR3 sequences, 46% of which are singletons. The ten top clones hold roughly 20% of the sample. The sequenced sample consisted of blood. The source is a man older than 75 in good health.

Here the CDR3 DNA reads TGCAGTGCTAGAGATAAACCTAGCGGATTAAATGAGCAGTTCTTC. This gives the protein CSARDKPSGLNEQFF. The chain recombines TRBV20-1 with TRBJ2-1, with TRBD2 matching 7 bases. The CDR3 contains 15 residues. Trimming removed 0 bases from V and 7 bases from J; junction bases left unmatched: 9. Germline CDR1 DFQATT, CDR2 SNEGSKA (reference sequence).

This chain uses TRBV5-1 with TRBJ1-6; D unresolved. The CDR3 covers 15 residues. V lost 0 bases and J 5 bases, leaving 9 bases between the germline ends. Per the germline V gene, CDR1 is SGHRS and CDR2 is YFSETQ. The CDR3 is CASSLGDKDNSPLHF. Here the CDR3 DNA reads TGCGCCAGCAGCTTGGGAGACAAAGATAATTCACCCCTCCACTTT. Using reference TRBV5-1 and TRBJ1-6 for the parts outside the CDR3, the full variable domain is KAGVTQTPRYLIKTRGQQVTLSCSPISGHRSVSWYQQTPGQGLQFLFEYFSETQRNKGNFPGRFSGRQFSNSRSEMNVSTLELGDSALYLCASSLGDKDNSPLHFGNGTRLTVT.

V is TRBV20-1 and J is TRBJ2-7, with TRBD1 as a possible D gene (6 bases). Trimming shortened V by 3 bases and J by 0 bases, and 9 bases separated the two germline ends. The CDR3 length is 13 residues. Germline V gene lookup returns CDR1 DFQATT and CDR2 SNEGSKA (reference sequence). The CDR3 DNA reads TGCAGTGCTAGTTGGACAGCCTCCTACGAGCAGTACTTC. Translation: CSASWTASYEQYF.

In its sample, this clonotype was seen once. The chain has TRBV12-3 or TRBV12-4 and TRBJ1-5, with D perhaps TRBD1 (6 bases). CDR3 size: 16 residues. Deletions cut 3 bases from V and 0 bases from J, with 12 bases between. The CDR3 DNA is TGTGCCAGCAGTTTCACAGGGTCCTATAGCAATCAGCCCCAGCATTTT. It encodes CASSFTGSYSNQPQHF.

This clonotype occurred many times. The chain couples TRBV7-2 to TRBJ2-3; 8 bases fit TRBD2. Germline values: CDR1 SGHTA, CDR2 FQGNSA. The V segment lost 1 base and the J segment 5 bases; nucleotides outside the gene matches: 8. The CDR3 spans 16 residues. The CDR3, as DNA: TGTGCCAGCAGCTTAGGCACTAGCGGATGGGGAGATACGCAGTATTTT. Amino acids: CASSLGTSGWGDTQYF.

Points on this clonotype: A much more abundant neighbour one base away suggests this may be a read error. The V gene is TRBV3-1, the J gene TRBJ2-3; D remains ambiguous. CDR1 LGHDT and CDR2 YNNKEL come from the germline V gene (reference sequence). The V and J ends lost 1 base and 8 bases respectively, with 13 bases between them. The CDR3 contains 14 residues. The CDR3 DNA is TGTGCCAGCAGCCAAGCTATAACTCCCCGTACGCAGTATTTT. It yields the protein CASSQAITPRTQYF.

As to this clonotype: This sequence may be a read error, since a much larger clone differs from it by one base. V usage is TRBV7-2 and J usage is TRBJ2-5, with a tentative D call TRBD1 (6 bases). Per the germline V gene, CDR1 is SGHTA and CDR2 is FQGNSA. The CDR3 consists of 14 residues. The V gene lost 5 bases and the J gene lost 11 bases, with 21 bases spanning the gap. The CDR3 spells CASSVLGGVNEQYF. CDR3 bases: TGTGCCAGCAGCGTACTAGGGGGAGTGAATGAGCAGTACTTC.

The chain links TRBV12-3 or TRBV12-4 to TRBJ2-6; no clear D. The CDR3 runs 13 residues. Between the trimmed V and J ends, which lost 6 bases and 2 bases, there was a span of 5 bases. The CDR3 reads CASSATGANVLTF. CDR3 DNA sequence: TGTGCCAGCAGCGCAACTGGGGCCAACGTCCTGACTTTC.

V gene TRBV7-2 combines with J gene TRBJ2-5; TRBD1 is a possible D gene (6 bases). With 2 bases removed from V and 5 bases from J, the gap between germline ends came to 15 bases. Germline V gene lookup returns CDR1 SGHTA and CDR2 FQGNSA. The CDR3 is 15 amino acids. The CDR3 spells CASSLKQGSGETQYF. The DNA for the CDR3 is TGTGCCAGCAGCTTAAAGCAGGGGTCAGGGGAGACCCAGTACTTC.

This rearrangement joins TRBV13 to TRBJ2-1, with D tentatively TRBD2 (6 bases). Trimming pared 7 bases from V and 0 bases from J, leaving 19 bases between. CDR1 and CDR2 (germline): PRHDT, FYEKMQ (reference sequence). The CDR3 contains 17 residues. The CDR3 nucleotides read TGTGCCAGCAAGGAACTCGGGGGTCGAAGCTCCTACAATGAGCAGTTCTTC. This codes for CASKELGGRSSYNEQFF.

This clonotype was counted between two and nine times. The chain uses TRBV20-1 and TRBJ2-5; D may match TRBD1 or TRBD2 (5 bases each). The CDR3 contains 12 residues. Per the germline V gene, CDR1 is DFQATT and CDR2 is SNEGSKA (reference sequence). V lost 3 bases, J lost 4 bases, and 9 bases lay in between. CDR3 in amino acids: CSARQGRETQYF. The CDR3 nucleotides read TGCAGTGCTAGGCAGGGACGAGAGACCCAGTACTTC.

This clonotype was picked up a small number of times. V and J are TRBV20-1 and TRBJ2-7; D unresolved. This CDR3 contains 11 residues. CDR1 is DFQATT, CDR2 SNEGSKA, per germline (reference sequence). Trimming removed 3 bases from V and 4 bases from J, with 7 bases in between. The CDR3 reads CSASVLYEQYF. The CDR3 DNA reads as TGCAGTGCTAGCGTTCTATACGAGCAGTACTTC.

This clonotype was counted at least ten times. Here the CDR3 reads CASSQDWARGGLDTQYF. As DNA, the CDR3 is TGTGCCAGCAGCCAAGATTGGGCTAGAGGGGGATTAGATACGCAGTATTTT. The rearrangement joins TRBV4-2 to TRBJ2-3; D perhaps matches TRBD1 (6 bases). CDR3 length: 17 residues. Germline V gives CDR1 LGHNA, CDR2 YNFKEQ. The germline V and J ends were trimmed by 0 bases and 5 bases, with 18 bases remaining between them.

The rearrangement uses TRBV12-3 or TRBV12-4 and TRBJ2-5; TRBD1 agrees at 7 bases. The CDR3 has 17 residues. Germline trimming cut 3 bases from V and 1 base from J; bases unmatched to any gene: 11. The CDR3 DNA is TGTGCCAGCAGTTTTTATAAAGGGGGCGCGCCCCAAGAGACCCAGTACTTC. Translating it yields CASSFYKGGAPQETQYF.

This clonotype was counted between two and nine times. The V and J genes are TRBV20-1 and TRBJ1-6, with D tentatively TRBD1 (6 bases). This CDR3 spans 14 amino acids. Deletions cut 6 bases from V and 7 bases from J, with 16 bases between. Germline V gene data show CDR1 as DFQATT and CDR2 as SNEGSKA (reference sequence). The CDR3 spells CSAPEGGLNSPLHF. CDR3 bases: TGCAGTGCCCCTGAGGGGGGGCTGAATTCACCCCTCCACTTT.

This clonotype was counted between two and nine times. The chain carries TRBV20-1 and TRBJ1-2, with TRBD1 identical over 7 bases. Looked up from germline, CDR1 is DFQATT and CDR2 is SNEGSKA (reference sequence). The CDR3 length is 12 residues. After removal of 5 bases from V and 8 bases from J, the junction contained 8 bases not matched to a gene. CDR3 sequence: CSAGTVSLGYTF. CDR3 nucleotide sequence: TGCAGTGCTGGGACAGTATCGCTGGGCTACACCTTC.

The rearrangement joins TRBV29-1 to TRBJ1-1; 8 bases are a match to TRBD1. The CDR3 covers 15 residues. Germline assignment: CDR1 SQVTM and CDR2 ANQGSEA. V dropped 3 bases and J dropped 1; count of bases not matched to a gene: 7. This CDR3 reads CSVDPATGENTEAFF. Here the CDR3 DNA reads TGCAGCGTTGACCCAGCGACAGGGGAGAACACTGAAGCTTTCTTT.